This T cell receptor beta chain emerged from a study of T-cell memory formation after mild COVID-19. Each CDR3 protein is one row after TCRdb ran MiXCR on the 5' RACE reads. The table has some 250,000 distinct CDR3 sequences, approximately 10% seen once; the top ten hold 20% to 25%. CDR3 length: 15 residues. CDR1 and CDR2 from the germline V gene are MGHRA and YSYEKL. V dropped 2 bases and J dropped 2 bases, with 12 bases sitting between them. This receptor was taken from a man aged 18 to 30 who had mild COVID-19 (a few samples of this study predate the infection). Cell type and time point are not known. The V call is TRBV4-1, the J call TRBJ1-1, with D perhaps TRBD1 (6 bases). Source material: PBMCs or a T cell subset sorted from them (not recorded which). This CDR3 is CASSQSSRGNTEAFF. The CDR3 DNA reads as TGCGCCAGCAGCCAATCGTCCAGGGGAAACACTGAAGCTTTCTTT.